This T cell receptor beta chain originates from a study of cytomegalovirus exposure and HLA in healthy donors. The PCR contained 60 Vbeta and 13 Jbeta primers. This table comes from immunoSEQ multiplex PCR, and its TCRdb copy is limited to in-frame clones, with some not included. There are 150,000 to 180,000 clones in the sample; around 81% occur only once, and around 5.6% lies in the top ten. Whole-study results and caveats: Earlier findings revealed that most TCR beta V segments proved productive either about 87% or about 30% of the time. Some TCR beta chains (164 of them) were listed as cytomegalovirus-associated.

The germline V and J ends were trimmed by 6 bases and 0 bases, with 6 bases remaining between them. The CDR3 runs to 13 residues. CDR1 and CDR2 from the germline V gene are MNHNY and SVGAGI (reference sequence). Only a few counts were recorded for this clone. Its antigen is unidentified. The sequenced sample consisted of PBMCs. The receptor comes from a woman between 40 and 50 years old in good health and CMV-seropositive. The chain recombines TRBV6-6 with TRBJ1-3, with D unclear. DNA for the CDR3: TGTGCCAGCAGAGCCATCTCTGGAAACACCATATATTTT. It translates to CASRAISGNTIYF.